The rows below give T cell receptor beta chains drawn from one sample of a study of CD8 T cells in Susac syndrome. TCRdb independently ran MiXCR on the immunoSEQ multiplex PCR reads; one entry per CDR3 protein. This table holds some 130,000 distinct CDR3 sequences, 95% found once. Sequencing was carried out using CD8+ T cells from PBMCs. The receptors shown here come from a human donor with Susac syndrome. Each CDR3 is given without its conserved first and last residue. Fields, in order: V gene, CDR3 protein.

TRBV28,ASSSTGTGAQETQY
TRBV3-1,ASSQGGFYEQY
TRBV7-9,ASSSSPSRSEWYEQY
TRBV12-3/TRBV12-4,ATSRGWNTIY
TRBV27,ASTPGFSGHEQF
TRBV9,ASSKIETWGETQY
TRBV12-3/TRBV12-4,ASSSGTEYNEQF
TRBV14,ASSHLGLTSGSGNEQF
TRBV7-9,ASSSGQGPNPYEQY
TRBV20-1,SARNGLGGSEQF
TRBV21-1,ASSISGAPSTDTQY
TRBV5-6,ASSLVVPTLGNEEQY
TRBV5-4,ASSRGGLF
TRBV10-2,ASSEPGTSASNEQF
TRBV7-8,ASSFATSGTRREQY
TRBV20-1,SVGPEAF
TRBV29-1,SALTGTAYEQY
TRBV18,ASSPLRGLNTGELF
TRBV5-6,ASSLDRYGYT
TRBV24-1,ATSDPTGTSGDEQY
TRBV19,ASTLGGFTEFNEQF
TRBV9,ASSVGAGTSYEQY
TRBV28,ASKEQGGQPQH
TRBV12-3/TRBV12-4,ASSPYGNEQY
TRBV30,AWRTGEWYEQY
TRBV20-1,SARDQGLRKKLF
TRBV7-9,ASRKIAGNEQF
TRBV28,ASSLPWTRADTQY
TRBV18,ASSQQDGEETQY
TRBV11-2,ASSLFSGSRYEQF
TRBV7-9,ASSPRTGDDYGYT
TRBV4-1,ASSQESFRRTGSEDGYT
TRBV3-1,ASSQDSLLMGQENIQY
TRBV12-3/TRBV12-4,ASRDGDSNQPQH
TRBV27,ASSLAGTGANEQY
TRBV2,ASTPKTGAHEQY
TRBV5-1,ASSPDLTTTTDTQY
TRBV28,ARSQTGTALTYEQY
TRBV9,ASSVTGGAPVGANVLT
TRBV6-1,ASSPDLGLGGNTIY
TRBV15,ATSRGETQY
TRBV3-1,ASSQEGDRSTDTQY